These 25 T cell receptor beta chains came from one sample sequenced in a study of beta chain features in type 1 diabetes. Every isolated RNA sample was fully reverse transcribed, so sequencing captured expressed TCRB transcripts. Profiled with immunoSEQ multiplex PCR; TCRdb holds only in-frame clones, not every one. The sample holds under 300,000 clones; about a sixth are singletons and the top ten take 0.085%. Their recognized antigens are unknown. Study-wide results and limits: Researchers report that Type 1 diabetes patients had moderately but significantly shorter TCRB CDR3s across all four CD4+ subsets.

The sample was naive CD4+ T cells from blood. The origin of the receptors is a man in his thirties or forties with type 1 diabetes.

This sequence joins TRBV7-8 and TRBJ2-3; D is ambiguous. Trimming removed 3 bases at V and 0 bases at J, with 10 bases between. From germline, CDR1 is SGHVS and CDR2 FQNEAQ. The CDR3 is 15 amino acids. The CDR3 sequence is CASSFWRQSTDTQYF. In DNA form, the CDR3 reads TGTGCCAGCAGCTTCTGGCGGCAGAGCACAGATACGCAGTATTTT.

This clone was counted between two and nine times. The CDR3 loop reads CASSMGGISKNIQYF. Written as DNA, the CDR3 is TGTGCCAGTAGTATGGGCGGGATATCCAAAAACATTCAGTACTTC. The rearrangement joins TRBV19 to TRBJ2-4; D might be TRBD2 (6 bases). The CDR3 contains 15 residues. The V gene's germline CDR1 is LNHDA and CDR2 SQIVND (reference sequence). V was cut by 3 bases and J by 2 bases, with 11 bases left in between.

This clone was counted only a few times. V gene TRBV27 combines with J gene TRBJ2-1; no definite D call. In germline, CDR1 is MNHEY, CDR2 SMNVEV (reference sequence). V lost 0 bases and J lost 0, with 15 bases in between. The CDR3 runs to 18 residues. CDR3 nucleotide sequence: TGTGCCAGCAGTTTATCTTGGACCGTTTTGAGCTCCTACAATGAGCAGTTCTTC. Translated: CASSLSWTVLSSYNEQFF.

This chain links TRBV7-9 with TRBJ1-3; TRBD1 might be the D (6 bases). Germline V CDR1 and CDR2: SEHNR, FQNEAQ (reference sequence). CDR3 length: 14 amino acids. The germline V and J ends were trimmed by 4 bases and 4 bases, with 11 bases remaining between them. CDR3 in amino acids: CASSSGTSGNTIYF. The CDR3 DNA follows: TGTGCCAGCAGCTCTGGGACATCAGGAAACACCATATATTTT.

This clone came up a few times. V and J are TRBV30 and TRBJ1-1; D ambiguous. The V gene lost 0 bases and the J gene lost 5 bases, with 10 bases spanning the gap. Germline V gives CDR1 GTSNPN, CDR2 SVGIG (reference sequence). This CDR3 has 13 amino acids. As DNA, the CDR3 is TGTGCCTGGAGTGTACCTTGGGTGACTGAAGCTTTCTTT. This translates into CAWSVPWVTEAFF. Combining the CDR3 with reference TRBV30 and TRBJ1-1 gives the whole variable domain SQTIHQWPATLVQPVGSPLSLECTVEGTSNPNLYWYRQAAGRGLQLLFYSVGIGQISSEVPQNLSASRPQDRQFILSSKKLLLSDSGFYLCAWSVPWVTEAFFGQGTRLTVV.

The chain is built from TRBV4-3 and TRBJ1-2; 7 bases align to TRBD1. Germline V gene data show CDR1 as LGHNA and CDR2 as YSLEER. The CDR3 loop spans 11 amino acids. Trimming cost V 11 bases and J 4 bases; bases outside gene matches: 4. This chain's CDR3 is CAAGTAYGYTF. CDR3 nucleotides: TGCGCCGCGGGGACAGCCTATGGCTACACCTTC.

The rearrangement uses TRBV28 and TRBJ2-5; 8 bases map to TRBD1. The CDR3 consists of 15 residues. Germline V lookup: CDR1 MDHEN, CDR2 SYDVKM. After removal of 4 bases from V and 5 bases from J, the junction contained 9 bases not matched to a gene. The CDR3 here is CASSWAGTGGETQYF. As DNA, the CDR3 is TGTGCCAGCAGTTGGGCTGGGACAGGCGGGGAGACCCAGTACTTC.

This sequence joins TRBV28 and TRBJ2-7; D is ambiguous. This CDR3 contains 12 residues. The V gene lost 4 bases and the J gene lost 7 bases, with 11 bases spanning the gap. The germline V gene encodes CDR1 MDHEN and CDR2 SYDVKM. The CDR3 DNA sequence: TGTGCCAGCAGTTCATCCCCGCGGGAGCAGTACTTC. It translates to CASSSSPREQYF.

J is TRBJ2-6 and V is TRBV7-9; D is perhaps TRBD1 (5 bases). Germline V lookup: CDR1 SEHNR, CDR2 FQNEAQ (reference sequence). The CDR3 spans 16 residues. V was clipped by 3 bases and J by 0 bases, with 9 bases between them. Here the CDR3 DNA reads TGTGCCAGCAGCTTGACAGATCTCTCTGGGGCCAACGTCCTGACTTTC. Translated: CASSLTDLSGANVLTF. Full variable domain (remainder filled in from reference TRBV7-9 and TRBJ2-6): DTGVSQNPRHKITKRGQNVTFRCDPISEHNRLYWYRQTLGQGPEFLTYFQNEAQLEKSRLLSDRFSAERPKGSFSTLEIQRTEQGDSAMYLCASSLTDLSGANVLTFGAGSRLTVL.

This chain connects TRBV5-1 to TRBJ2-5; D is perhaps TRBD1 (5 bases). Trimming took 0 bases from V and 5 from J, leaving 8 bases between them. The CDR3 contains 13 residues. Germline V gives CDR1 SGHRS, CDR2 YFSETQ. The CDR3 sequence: CASSLAGPETQYF. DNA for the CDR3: TGCGCCAGCAGCTTGGCAGGGCCGGAGACCCAGTACTTC.

The CDR3 reads CASSQGQMNTEAFF. The CDR3 region has the DNA TGCGCCAGCAGCCAAGGGCAGATGAACACTGAAGCTTTCTTT. V is TRBV4-3 and J is TRBJ1-1, with D uncertain. This CDR3 comprises 14 residues. The V end was cut by 1 base, the J end by 0 bases, with 6 bases between. Germline V CDR1 and CDR2: LGHNA, YSLEER.

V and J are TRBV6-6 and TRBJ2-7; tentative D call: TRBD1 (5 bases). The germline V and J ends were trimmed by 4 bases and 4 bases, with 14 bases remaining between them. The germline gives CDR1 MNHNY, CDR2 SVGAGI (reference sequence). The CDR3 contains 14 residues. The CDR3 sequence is CASSSLTAKYEQYF. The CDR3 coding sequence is TGTGCCAGCAGTTCCCTGACAGCCAAATACGAGCAGTACTTC.

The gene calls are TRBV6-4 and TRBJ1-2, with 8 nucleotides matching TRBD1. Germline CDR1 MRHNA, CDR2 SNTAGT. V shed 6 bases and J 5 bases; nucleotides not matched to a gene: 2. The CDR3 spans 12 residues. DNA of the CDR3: TGTGCCAGCAGCACAGGGGGTTATGGCTACACCTTC. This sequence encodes CASSTGGYGYTF.

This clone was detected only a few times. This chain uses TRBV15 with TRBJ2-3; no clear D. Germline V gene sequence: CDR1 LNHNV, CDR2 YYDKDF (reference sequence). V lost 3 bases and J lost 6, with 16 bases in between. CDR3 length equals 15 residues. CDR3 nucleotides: TGTGCCACCAGCAGGTCCGCTAGTCCGTCGGATACGCAGTATTTT. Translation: CATSRSASPSDTQYF. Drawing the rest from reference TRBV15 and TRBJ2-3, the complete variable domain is DAMVIQNPRYQVTQFGKPVTLSCSQTLNHNVMYWYQQKSSQAPKLLFHYYDKDFNNEADTPDNFQSRRPNTSFCFLDIRSPGLGDTAMYLCATSRSASPSDTQYFGPGTRLTVL.

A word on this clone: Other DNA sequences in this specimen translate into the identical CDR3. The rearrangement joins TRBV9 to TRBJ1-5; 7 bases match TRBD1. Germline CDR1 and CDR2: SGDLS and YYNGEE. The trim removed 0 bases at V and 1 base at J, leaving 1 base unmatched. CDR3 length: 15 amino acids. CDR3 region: CASSVAGGSNQPQHF. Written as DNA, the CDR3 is TGTGCCAGCAGCGTAGCAGGGGGGAGCAATCAGCCCCAGCATTTT. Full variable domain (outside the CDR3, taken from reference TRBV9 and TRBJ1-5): DSGVTQTPKHLITATGQRVTLRCSPRSGDLSVYWYQQSLDQGLQFLIQYYNGEERAKGNILERFSAQQFPDLHSELNLSSLELGDSALYFCASSVAGGSNQPQHFGDGTRLSIL.

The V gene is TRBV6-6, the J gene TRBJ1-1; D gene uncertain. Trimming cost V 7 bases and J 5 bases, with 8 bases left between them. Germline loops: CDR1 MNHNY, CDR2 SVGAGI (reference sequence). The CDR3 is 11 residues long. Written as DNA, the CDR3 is TGTGCCAGCACCAGAGAAACTGAAGCTTTCTTT. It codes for CASTRETEAFF.

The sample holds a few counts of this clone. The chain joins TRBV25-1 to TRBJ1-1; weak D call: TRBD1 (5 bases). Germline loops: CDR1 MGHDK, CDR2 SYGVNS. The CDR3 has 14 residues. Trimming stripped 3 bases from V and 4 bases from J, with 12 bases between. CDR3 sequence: CASSERPGATEAFF. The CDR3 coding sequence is TGTGCCAGCAGTGAGCGCCCCGGGGCCACTGAAGCTTTCTTT.

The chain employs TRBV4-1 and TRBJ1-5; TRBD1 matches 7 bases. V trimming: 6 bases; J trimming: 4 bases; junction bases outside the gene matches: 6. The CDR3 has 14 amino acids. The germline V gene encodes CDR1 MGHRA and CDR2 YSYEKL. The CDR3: CASRPSGGNQPQHF. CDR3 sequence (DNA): TGCGCCAGCAGACCGTCAGGGGGAAATCAGCCCCAGCATTTT.

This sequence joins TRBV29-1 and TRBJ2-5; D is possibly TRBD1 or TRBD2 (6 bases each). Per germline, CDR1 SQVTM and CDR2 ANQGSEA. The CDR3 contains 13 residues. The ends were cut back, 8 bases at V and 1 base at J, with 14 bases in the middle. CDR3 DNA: TGCAGCTCTAGGGGGGCCCGCCAAGAGACCCAGTACTTC. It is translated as CSSRGARQETQYF. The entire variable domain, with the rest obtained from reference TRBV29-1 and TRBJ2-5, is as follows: SAVISQKPSRDICQRGTSLTIQCQVDSQVTMMFWYRQQPGQSLTLIATANQGSEATYESGFVIDKFPISRPNLTFSTLTVSNMSPEDSSIYLCSSRGARQETQYFGPGTRLLVL.

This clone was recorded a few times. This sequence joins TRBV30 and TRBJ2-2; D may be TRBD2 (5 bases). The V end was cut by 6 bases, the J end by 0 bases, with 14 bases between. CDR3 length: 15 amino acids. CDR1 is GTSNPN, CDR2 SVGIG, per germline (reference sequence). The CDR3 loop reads CACSTSGTNTGELFF. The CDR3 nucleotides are TGTGCCTGTAGCACAAGCGGCACGAACACCGGGGAGCTGTTTTTT.

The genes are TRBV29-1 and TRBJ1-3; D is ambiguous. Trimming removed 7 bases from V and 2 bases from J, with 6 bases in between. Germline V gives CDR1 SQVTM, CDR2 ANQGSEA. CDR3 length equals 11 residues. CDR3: CSAQAGNTIYF. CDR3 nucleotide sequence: TGCAGCGCTCAGGCTGGAAACACCATATATTTT.

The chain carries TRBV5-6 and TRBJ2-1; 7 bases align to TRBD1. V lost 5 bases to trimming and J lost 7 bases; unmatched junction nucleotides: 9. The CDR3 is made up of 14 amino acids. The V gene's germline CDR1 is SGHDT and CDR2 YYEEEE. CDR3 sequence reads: CASSTGEYFNEQFF. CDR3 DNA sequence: TGTGCCAGCAGTACAGGGGAGTATTTTAATGAGCAGTTCTTC.

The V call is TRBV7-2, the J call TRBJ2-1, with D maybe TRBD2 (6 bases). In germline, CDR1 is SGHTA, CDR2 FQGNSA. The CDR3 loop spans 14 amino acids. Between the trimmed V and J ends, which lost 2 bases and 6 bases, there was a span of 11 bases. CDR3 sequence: CASSLLAWGNEQFF. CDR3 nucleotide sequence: TGTGCCAGCAGCTTACTAGCGTGGGGCAATGAGCAGTTCTTC.

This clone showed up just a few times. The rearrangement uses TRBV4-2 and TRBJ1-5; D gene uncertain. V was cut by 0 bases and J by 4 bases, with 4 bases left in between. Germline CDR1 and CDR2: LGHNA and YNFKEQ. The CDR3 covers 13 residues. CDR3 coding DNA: TGTGCCAGCAGCCAAGATGTAAATCAGCCCCAGCATTTT. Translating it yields CASSQDVNQPQHF.

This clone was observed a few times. The CDR3: CSVAPELNTEAFF. The CDR3 DNA sequence: TGCAGCGTTGCCCCTGAGCTTAACACTGAAGCTTTCTTT. The chain couples TRBV29-1 to TRBJ1-1, with D unresolved. CDR1 is SQVTM and CDR2 is ANQGSEA in the germline V gene. CDR3 length: 13 residues. V was pared by 4 bases and J by 2 bases, with 11 bases between.